These 6 T cell receptor beta chains were sequenced from one sample in a study of cytotoxic CD8 clonotypes in ibrutinib-treated CLL. Here immunoSEQ multiplex PCR was the method, and the copy in TCRdb shows in-frame clones only, minus some. This sample yields 45,000 or so clones, of which 50% to 65% are seen a single time; around 30% belongs to the top ten. The sample in question was PBMCs, obtained after 24 months of ibrutinib treatment. The receptors originated from a human donor with chronic lymphocytic leukemia.

This clone was recorded a few times. The chain is built from TRBV16 and TRBJ2-3, with D possibly TRBD2 on 5 matching bases. The germline V and J ends were trimmed by 0 bases and 1 base, with 11 bases remaining between them. This CDR3 has 16 amino acids. Germline V gene sequence: CDR1 KGHSY, CDR2 FQNENV. The CDR3 DNA is TGTGCCAGCAGCCAATCCCAGGAGGAGGGCACAGATACGCAGTATTTT. Its protein is CASSQSQEEGTDTQYF.

The chain has TRBV6-5 and TRBJ2-3; D is uncertain. The germline gives CDR1 MNHEY, CDR2 SVGAGI. Deletions cut 0 bases from V and 0 bases from J, with 10 bases between. This CDR3 comprises 16 residues. CDR3 loop: CASSYSGGASTDTQYF. As DNA, the CDR3 is TGTGCCAGCAGTTACTCGGGCGGTGCTAGCACAGATACGCAGTATTTT.

The chain has TRBV18 and TRBJ2-5, with D possibly matching TRBD2 (5 bases). Trimming took 0 bases from V and 2 from J, leaving 13 bases between them. This CDR3 contains 16 residues. The germline V gene has CDR1 KGHSH and CDR2 LQKENI. The CDR3 region is CASSPPVRERQETQYF. The DNA for the CDR3 is TGTGCCAGCTCACCACCGGTTCGAGAGCGGCAAGAGACCCAGTACTTC.

This clone was observed at least ten times. The chain couples TRBV29-1 to TRBJ1-3; the D is unclear. CDR3 size: 14 residues. The germline V and J ends were trimmed by 3 bases and 0 bases, with 9 bases remaining between them. Germline values: CDR1 SQVTM, CDR2 ANQGSEA. Written as DNA, the CDR3 is TGCAGCGTTGAGTGGGGAAGCTCTGGAAACACCATATATTTT. Protein: CSVEWGSSGNTIYF.

The gene calls are TRBV5-1 and TRBJ1-1; D gene ambiguous. V lost 4 bases to trimming and J lost 1 base, with 14 bases between them. The CDR3 sequence is 15 residues long. Germline V gene lookup returns CDR1 SGHRS and CDR2 YFSETQ. The CDR3 DNA reads as TGCGCCAGCAGCGCCTGGGGAGGAAAGAACACTGAAGCTTTCTTT. Protein: CASSAWGGKNTEAFF.

The chain couples TRBV5-6 to TRBJ2-2; TRBD1 matches at 9 bases. Trimming took 1 base from V and 4 from J; bases not matched to a gene: 5. Germline values: CDR1 SGHDT, CDR2 YYEEEE. This CDR3 has 16 amino acids. In DNA form, the CDR3 reads TGTGCCAGCAGCTTGTTCGGACAGGGGAGCACCGGGGAGCTGTTTTTT. Amino acids: CASSLFGQGSTGELFF.